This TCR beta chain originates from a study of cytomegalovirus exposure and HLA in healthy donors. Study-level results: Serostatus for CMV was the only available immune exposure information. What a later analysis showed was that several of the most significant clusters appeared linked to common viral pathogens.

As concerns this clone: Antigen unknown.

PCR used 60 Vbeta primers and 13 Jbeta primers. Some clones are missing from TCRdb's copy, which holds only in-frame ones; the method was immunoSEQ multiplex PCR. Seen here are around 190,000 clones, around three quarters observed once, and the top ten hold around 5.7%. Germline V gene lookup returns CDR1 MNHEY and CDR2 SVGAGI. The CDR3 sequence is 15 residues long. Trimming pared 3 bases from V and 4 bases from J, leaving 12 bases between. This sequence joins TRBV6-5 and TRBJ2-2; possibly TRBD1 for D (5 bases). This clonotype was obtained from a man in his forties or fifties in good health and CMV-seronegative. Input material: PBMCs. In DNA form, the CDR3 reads TGTGCCAGCAGTTATTCAGGGATGGGCACCGGGGAGCTGTTTTTT. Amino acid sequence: CASSYSGMGTGELFF.